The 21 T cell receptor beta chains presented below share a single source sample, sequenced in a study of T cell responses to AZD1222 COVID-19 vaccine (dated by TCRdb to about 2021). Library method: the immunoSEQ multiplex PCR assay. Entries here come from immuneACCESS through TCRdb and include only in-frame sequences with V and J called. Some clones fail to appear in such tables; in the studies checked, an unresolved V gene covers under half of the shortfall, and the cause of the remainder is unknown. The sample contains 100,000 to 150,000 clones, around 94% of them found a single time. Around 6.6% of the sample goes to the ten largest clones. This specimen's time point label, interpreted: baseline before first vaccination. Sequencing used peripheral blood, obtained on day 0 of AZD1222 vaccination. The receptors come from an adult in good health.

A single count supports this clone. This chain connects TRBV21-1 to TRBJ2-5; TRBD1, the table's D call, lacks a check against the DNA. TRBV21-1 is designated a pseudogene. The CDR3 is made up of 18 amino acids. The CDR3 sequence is CASIEGQTTGMGQETQYF. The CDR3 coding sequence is TGTGCCAGCATCGAAGGCCAAACGACAGGAATGGGGCAAGAGACCCAGTACTTC.

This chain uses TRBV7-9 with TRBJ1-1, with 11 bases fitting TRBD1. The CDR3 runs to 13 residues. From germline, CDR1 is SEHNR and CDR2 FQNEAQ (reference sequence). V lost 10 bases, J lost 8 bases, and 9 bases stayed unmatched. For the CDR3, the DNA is TGTGCCACCCACGGACAGGGGGCTTCAGAAGCTTTCTTT. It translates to CATHGQGASEAFF.

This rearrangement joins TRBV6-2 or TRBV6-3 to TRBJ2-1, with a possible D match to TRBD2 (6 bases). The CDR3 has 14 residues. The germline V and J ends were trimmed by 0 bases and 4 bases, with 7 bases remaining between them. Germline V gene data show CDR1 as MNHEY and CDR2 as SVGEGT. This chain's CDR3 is CASSYSGTYNEQFF. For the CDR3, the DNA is TGTGCCAGCAGTTACTCTGGGACTTACAATGAGCAGTTCTTC.

The CDR3 nucleotides are TGTGCCAGCAGCTTGGTCTTTGGTCCGGCTAGCTCTGGAAACACCATATATTTT. Residues: CASSLVFGPASSGNTIYF. The rearrangement joins TRBV5-5 to TRBJ1-3; no clear D. With 0 bases removed from V and 0 bases from J, the gap between germline ends came to 16 bases. Germline loops: CDR1 SGHKS, CDR2 YYEKEE (reference sequence). The CDR3 runs to 18 residues.

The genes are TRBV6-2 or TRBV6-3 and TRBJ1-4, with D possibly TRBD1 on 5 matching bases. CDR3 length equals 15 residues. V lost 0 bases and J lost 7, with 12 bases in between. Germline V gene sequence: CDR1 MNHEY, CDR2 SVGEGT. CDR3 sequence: CASSYSPARAEKLFF. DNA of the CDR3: TGTGCCAGCAGTTACTCTCCAGCCAGGGCTGAAAAACTGTTTTTT.

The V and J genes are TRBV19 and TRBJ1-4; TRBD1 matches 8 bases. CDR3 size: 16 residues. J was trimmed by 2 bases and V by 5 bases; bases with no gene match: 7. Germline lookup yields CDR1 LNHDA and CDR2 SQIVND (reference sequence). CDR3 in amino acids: CASSFQGATTNEKLFF. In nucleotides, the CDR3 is TGTGCCAGTAGTTTCCAGGGGGCAACGACTAATGAAAAACTGTTTTTT.

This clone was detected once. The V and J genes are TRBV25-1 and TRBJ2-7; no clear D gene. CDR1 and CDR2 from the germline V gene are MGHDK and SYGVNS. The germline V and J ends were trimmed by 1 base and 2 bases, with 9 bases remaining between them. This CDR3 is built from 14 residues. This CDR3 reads CASSESPRTYEQYF. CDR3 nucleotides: TGTGCCAGCAGTGAATCGCCCAGAACCTACGAGCAGTACTTC.

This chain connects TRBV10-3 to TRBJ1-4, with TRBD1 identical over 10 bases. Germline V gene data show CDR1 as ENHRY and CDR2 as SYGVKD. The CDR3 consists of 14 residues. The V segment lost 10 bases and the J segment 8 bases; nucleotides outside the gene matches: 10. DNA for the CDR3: TGTGCCAATCAAGGGGGGACAGGGGACGAAAAACTGTTTTTT. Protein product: CANQGGTGDEKLFF.

The CDR3 DNA follows: TGTGCCAGCAGTGAAGCAGGGACGCAAGGTCAGCCCCAGCATTTT. Amino acid sequence: CASSEAGTQGQPQHF. This chain links TRBV2 with TRBJ1-5, with TRBD1 as a possible D gene (5 bases). Germline V gene lookup returns CDR1 SNHLY and CDR2 FYNNEI. CDR3 size: 15 residues. V lost 0 bases to trimming and J lost 6 bases, with 12 bases between them.

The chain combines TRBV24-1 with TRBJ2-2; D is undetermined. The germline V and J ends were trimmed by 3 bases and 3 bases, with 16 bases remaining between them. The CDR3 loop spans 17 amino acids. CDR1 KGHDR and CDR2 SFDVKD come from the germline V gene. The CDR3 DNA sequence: TGTGCCACCAGTGATCCCAACCTTGCTTCCCACACCGGGGAGCTGTTTTTT. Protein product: CATSDPNLASHTGELFF.

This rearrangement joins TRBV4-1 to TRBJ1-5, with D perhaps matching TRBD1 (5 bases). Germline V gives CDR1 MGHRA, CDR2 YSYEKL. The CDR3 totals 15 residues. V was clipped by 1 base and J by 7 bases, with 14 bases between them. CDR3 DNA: TGCGCCAGCAGCCAAGCCGGGCAGGGAGTGCAGCCCCAGCATTTT. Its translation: CASSQAGQGVQPQHF.

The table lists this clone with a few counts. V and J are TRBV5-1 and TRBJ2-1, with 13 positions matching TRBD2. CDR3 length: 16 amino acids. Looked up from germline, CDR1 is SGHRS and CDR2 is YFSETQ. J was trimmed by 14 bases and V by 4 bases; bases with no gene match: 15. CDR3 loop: CASSPPPPTSGRRKFF. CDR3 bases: TGCGCCAGCAGCCCTCCCCCGCCGACTAGCGGGAGGAGGAAGTTCTTC. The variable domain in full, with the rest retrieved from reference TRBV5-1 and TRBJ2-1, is KAGVTQTPRYLIKTRGQQVTLSCSPISGHRSVSWYQQTPGQGLQFLFEYFSETQRNKGNFPGRFSGRQFSNSRSEMNVSTLELGDSALYLCASSPPPPTSGRRKFFGPGTRLTVL.

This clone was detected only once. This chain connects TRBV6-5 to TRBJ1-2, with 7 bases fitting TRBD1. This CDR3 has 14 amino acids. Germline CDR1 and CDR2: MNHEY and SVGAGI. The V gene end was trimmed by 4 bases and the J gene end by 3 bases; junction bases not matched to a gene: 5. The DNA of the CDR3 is TGTGCCAGCAGTTCCGGGACAGCCTACTATGGCTACACCTTC. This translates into CASSSGTAYYGYTF.

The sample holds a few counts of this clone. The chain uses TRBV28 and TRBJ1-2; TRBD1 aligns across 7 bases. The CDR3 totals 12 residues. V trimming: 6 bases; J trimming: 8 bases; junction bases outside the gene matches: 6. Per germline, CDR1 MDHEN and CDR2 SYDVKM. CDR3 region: CASRTDREGYTF. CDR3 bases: TGTGCCAGCAGGACTGACAGGGAAGGCTACACCTTC.

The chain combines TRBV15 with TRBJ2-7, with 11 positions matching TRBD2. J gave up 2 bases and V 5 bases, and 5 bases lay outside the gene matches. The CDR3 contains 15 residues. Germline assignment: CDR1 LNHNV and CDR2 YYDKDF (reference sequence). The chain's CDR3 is CATSGTSGSPYEQYF. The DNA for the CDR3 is TGTGCCACCAGCGGCACTAGCGGGAGTCCCTACGAGCAGTACTTC. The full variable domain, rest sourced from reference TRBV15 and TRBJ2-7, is DAMVIQNPRYQVTQFGKPVTLSCSQTLNHNVMYWYQQKSSQAPKLLFHYYDKDFNNEADTPDNFQSRRPNTSFCFLDIRSPGLGDTAMYLCATSGTSGSPYEQYFGPGTRLTVT.

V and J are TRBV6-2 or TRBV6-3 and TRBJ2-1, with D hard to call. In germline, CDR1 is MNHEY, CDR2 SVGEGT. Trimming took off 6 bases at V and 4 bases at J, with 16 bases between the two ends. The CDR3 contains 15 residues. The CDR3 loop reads CASSKRPIAYNEQFF. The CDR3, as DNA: TGTGCCAGCAGCAAACGGCCTATAGCTTACAATGAGCAGTTCTTC.

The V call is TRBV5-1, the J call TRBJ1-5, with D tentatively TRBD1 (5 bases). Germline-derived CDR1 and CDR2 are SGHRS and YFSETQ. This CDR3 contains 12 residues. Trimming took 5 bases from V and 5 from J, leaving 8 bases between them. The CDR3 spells CASRWGDQPQHF. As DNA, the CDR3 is TGCGCCAGCAGATGGGGGGATCAGCCCCAGCATTTT.

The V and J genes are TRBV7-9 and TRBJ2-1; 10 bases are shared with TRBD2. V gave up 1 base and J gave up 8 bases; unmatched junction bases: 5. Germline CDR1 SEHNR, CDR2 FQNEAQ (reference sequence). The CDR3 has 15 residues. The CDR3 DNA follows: TGTGCCAGCAGCTTAGGTAGCGGGAGGCTCGATGAGCAGTTCTTC. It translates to CASSLGSGRLDEQFF.

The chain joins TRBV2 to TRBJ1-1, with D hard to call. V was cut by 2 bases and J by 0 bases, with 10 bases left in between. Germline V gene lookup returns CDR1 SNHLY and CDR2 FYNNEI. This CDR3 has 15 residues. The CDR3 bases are TGTGCCAGCAGTGAAATGCAGTTGGTGAACACTGAAGCTTTCTTT. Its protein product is CASSEMQLVNTEAFF.

The CDR3 nucleotides are TGTGCCACCAGTGATTCCCCGGGAAACACCATATATTTT. Amino acid sequence: CATSDSPGNTIYF. The rearrangement uses TRBV24-1 and TRBJ1-3; D ambiguous. Germline CDR1 reads KGHDR; CDR2 reads SFDVKD. This CDR3 has 13 amino acids. V dropped 2 bases and J dropped 4 bases, with 5 bases sitting between them.

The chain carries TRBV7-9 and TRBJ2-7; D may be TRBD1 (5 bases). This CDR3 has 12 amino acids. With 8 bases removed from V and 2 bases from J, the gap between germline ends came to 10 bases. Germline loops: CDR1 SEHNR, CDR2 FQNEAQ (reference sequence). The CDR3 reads CASGIRAYEQYF. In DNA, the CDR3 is TGTGCCAGCGGAATCAGGGCCTACGAGCAGTACTTC.